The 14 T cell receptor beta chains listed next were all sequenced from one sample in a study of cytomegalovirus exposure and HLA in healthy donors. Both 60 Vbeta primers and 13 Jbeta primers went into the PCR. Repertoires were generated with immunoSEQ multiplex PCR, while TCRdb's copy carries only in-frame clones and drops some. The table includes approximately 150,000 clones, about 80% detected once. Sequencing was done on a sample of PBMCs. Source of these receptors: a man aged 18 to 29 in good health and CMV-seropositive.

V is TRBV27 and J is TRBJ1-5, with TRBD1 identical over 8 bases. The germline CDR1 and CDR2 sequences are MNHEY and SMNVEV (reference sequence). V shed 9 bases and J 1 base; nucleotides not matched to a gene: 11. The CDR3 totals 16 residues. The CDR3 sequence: CASKKQGGISNQPQHF. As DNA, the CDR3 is TGTGCCAGTAAAAAACAGGGGGGGATCAGCAATCAGCCCCAGCATTTT.

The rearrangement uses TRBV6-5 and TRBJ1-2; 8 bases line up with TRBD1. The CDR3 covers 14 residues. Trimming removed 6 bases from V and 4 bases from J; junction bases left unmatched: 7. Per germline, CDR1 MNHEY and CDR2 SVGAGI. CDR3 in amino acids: CASRPRQGLYGYTF. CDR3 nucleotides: TGTGCCAGCAGACCGAGACAGGGGCTCTATGGCTACACCTTC.

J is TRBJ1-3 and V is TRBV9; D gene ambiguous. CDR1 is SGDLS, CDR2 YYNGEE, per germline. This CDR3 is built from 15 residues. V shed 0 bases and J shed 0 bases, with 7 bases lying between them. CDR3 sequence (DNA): TGTGCCAGCAGCGTAGGGCAAACCTCTGGAAACACCATATATTTT. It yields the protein CASSVGQTSGNTIYF.

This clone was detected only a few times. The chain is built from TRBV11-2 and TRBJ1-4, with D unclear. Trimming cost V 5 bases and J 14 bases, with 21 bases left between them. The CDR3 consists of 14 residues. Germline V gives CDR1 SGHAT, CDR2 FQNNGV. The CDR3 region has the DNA TGTGCCAGCAGCCCGACGGCGGAGGGCGTTGGGCTGTTTTTT. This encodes CASSPTAEGVGLFF.

Here the CDR3 reads CASSPLVNYGYTF. The DNA of the CDR3 is TGTGCCAGCAGCCCCCTTGTTAACTATGGCTACACCTTC. The chain combines TRBV6-5 with TRBJ1-2; unclear D gene. CDR3 length: 13 residues. Germline CDR1 and CDR2: MNHEY and SVGAGI. V dropped 6 bases and J dropped 1 base, with 9 bases sitting between them.

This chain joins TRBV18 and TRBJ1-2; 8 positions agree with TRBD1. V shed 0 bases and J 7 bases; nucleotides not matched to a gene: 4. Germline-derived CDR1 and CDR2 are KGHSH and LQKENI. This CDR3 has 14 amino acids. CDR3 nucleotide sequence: TGTGCCAGCTCACCACCGGGACAGGAGTTTGGCTACACCTTC. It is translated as CASSPPGQEFGYTF.

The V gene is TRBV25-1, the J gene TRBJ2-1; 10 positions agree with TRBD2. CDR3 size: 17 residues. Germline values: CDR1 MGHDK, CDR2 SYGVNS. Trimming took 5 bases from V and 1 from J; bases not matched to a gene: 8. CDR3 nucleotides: TGTGCCAGCAGTAACGCCTCTAGCGGGAGATCCTACAATGAGCAGTTCTTC. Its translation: CASSNASSGRSYNEQFF.

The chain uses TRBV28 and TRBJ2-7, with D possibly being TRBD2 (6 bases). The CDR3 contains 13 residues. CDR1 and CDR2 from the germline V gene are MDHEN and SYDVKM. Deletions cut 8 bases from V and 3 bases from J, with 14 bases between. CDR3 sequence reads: CASRPGTLYEQYF. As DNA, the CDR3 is TGTGCCAGCCGCCCCGGGACTCTCTACGAGCAGTACTTC.

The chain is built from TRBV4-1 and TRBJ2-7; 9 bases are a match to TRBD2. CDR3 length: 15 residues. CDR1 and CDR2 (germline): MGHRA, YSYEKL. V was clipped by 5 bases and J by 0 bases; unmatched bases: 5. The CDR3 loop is CASSALAGSSYEQYF. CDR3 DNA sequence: TGCGCCAGCAGCGCCCTAGCGGGGTCCTCCTACGAGCAGTACTTC.

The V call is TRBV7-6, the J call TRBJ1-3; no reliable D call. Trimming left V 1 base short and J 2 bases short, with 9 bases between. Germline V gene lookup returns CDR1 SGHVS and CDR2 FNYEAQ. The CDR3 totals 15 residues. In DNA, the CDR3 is TGTGCCAGCAGCTTAGGTCTGGCACCTGGAAACACCATATATTTT. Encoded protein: CASSLGLAPGNTIYF.

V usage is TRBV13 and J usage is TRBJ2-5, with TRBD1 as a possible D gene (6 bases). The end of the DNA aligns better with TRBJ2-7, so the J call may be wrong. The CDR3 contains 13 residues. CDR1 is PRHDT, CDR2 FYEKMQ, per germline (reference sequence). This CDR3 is CASSFKAGVEQYF. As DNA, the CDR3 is TGTGCCAGCAGCTTTAAAGCAGGGGTCGAGCAGTACTTC.

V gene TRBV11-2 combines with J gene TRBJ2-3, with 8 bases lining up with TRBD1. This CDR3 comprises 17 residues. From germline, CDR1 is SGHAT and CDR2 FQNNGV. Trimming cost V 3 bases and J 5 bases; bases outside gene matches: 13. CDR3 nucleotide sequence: TGTGCCAGCAGCTTTCCCCGGGACAGGACATTTAAAGATACGCAGTATTTT. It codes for CASSFPRDRTFKDTQYF.

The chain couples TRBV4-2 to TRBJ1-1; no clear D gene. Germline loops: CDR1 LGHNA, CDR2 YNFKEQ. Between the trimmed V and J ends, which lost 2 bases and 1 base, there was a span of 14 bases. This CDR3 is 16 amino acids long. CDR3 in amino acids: CASSQIAGSWNTEAFF. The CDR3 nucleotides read TGTGCCAGCAGCCAAATCGCCGGTTCATGGAACACTGAAGCTTTCTTT.

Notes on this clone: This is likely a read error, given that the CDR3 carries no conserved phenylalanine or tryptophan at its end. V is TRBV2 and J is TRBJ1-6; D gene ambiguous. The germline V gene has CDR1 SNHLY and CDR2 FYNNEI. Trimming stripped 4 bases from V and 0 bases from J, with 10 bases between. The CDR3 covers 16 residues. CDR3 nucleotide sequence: TGTGCCAGCAGTGCGTCGGGTAGCTCCTATAATTCACCCCTCCACCTT. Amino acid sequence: CASSASGSSYNSPLHL.